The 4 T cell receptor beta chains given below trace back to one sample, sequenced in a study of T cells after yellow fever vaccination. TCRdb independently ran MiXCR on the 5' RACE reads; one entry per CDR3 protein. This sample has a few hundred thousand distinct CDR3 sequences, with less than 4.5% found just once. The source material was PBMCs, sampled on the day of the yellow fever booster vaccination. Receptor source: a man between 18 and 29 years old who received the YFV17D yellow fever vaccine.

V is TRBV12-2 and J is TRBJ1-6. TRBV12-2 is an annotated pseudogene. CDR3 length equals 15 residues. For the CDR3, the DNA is TGTGCAAGTCGCCAGGTGGGGTCACGTAATTCACCCCTCCACTTT. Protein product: CASRQVGSRNSPLHF.

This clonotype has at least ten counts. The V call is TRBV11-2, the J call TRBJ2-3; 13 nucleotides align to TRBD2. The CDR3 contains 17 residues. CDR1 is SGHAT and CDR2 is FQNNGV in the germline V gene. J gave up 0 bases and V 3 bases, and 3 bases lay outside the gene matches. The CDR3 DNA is TGTGCCAGCAGCTTGGGGACTAGCGGGGTCAGCACAGATACGCAGTATTTT. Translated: CASSLGTSGVSTDTQYF. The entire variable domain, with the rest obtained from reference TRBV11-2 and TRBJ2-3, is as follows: EAGVAQSPRYKIIEKRQSVAFWCNPISGHATLYWYQQILGQGPKLLIQFQNNGVVDDSQLPKDRFSAERLKGVDSTLKIQPAKLEDSAVYLCASSLGTSGVSTDTQYFGPGTRLTVL.

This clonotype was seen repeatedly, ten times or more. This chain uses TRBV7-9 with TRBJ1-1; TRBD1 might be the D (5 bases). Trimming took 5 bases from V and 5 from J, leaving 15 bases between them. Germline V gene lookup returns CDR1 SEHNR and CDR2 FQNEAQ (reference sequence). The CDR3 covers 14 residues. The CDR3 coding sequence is TGTGCCAGCAGCCGGACACCAACGGGGACTGAAGCTTTCTTT. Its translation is CASSRTPTGTEAFF. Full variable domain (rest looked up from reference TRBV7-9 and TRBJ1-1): DTGVSQNPRHKITKRGQNVTFRCDPISEHNRLYWYRQTLGQGPEFLTYFQNEAQLEKSRLLSDRFSAERPKGSFSTLEIQRTEQGDSAMYLCASSRTPTGTEAFFGQGTRLTVV.

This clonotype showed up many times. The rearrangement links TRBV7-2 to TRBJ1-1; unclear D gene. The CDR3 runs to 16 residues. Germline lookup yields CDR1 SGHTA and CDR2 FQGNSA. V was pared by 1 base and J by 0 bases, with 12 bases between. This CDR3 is CASSLGGLLLNTEAFF. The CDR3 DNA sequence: TGTGCCAGCAGCTTAGGAGGACTCCTCTTGAACACTGAAGCTTTCTTT.